The following is a TCR beta chain sequence with its context. Original data processing: Cell counts per sample came from amplifying reference gene primers. TCRdb's table, derived via immunoSEQ multiplex PCR, lists solely in-frame clones and lacks some. Clone size and the V and J calls come from that table; the DNA yielded D and trimming. The sample contains 200,000 or so clones, around 89% of which appear only once. The data were obtained in a study of blood T cell repertoires in COVID-19. Across the study: PBMCs, B-cell-depleted T cells, or T cells provided the cDNA or gDNA that made up the material.

Participant-given clinical history determined each cohort assignment. Germline CDR1 is SQVTM and CDR2 is ANQGSEA. The ends lost 7 bases at V and 5 bases at J; junction bases unmatched: 16. This CDR3 region has 17 residues. The chain carries TRBV29-1 and TRBJ2-7; the match to TRBD2 covers 14 bases. The sequencing input was PBMCs or T cells enriched from blood (not recorded which). This sequence originates from a woman aged 18-29 years in a cohort exposed to, infected with or recovered from COVID-19 (not recorded which). The CDR3 is CSAGGGLAGVVGDEQYF. The CDR3 nucleotides read TGCAGCGCCGGGGGGGGACTAGCGGGAGTTGTTGGGGACGAGCAGTACTTC.